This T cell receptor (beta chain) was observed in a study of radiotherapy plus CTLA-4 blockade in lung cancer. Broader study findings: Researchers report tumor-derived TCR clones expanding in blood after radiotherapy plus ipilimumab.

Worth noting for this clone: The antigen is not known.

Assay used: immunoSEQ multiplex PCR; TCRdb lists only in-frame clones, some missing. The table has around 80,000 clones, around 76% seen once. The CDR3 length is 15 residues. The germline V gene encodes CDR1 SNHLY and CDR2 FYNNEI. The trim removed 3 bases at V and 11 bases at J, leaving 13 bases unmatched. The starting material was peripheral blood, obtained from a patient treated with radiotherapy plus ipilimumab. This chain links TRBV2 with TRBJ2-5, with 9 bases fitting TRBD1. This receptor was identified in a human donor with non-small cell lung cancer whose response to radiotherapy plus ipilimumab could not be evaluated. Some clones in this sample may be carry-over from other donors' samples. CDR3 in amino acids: CASSETGQGYLSQYF. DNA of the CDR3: TGTGCCAGCAGTGAGACGGGACAGGGCTATCTTTCGCAGTACTTC.